This passage covers 22 T cell receptor beta chains from one sample sequenced in a study of shared clonotypes between healthy human individuals. Data came from immunoSEQ multiplex PCR; TCRdb stores just in-frame clones and leaves some out. The sample shows under 2,500,000 clones, about 94% of them seen only once. Source material: naive CD4+ T cells sorted from blood. Subset described: CD45RA+ positively selected. Source of these receptors: a man younger than 35 in good health.

The chain links TRBV29-1 to TRBJ2-7; 10 bases fit TRBD2. Trimming removed 1 base from V and 3 bases from J; junction bases left unmatched: 6. The CDR3 runs to 15 residues. CDR1 is SQVTM and CDR2 is ANQGSEA in the germline V gene. CDR3 amino acids: CSVEVPLAGDYEQYF. The CDR3 coding sequence is TGCAGCGTTGAAGTTCCCCTAGCGGGAGACTACGAGCAGTACTTC.

The rearrangement joins TRBV28 to TRBJ1-2; perhaps TRBD1 as D (5 bases). Germline CDR1 reads MDHEN; CDR2 reads SYDVKM. This CDR3 is 13 amino acids long. V was pared by 3 bases and J by 4 bases, with 9 bases between. The CDR3 spells CASSFRVIYGYTF. For the CDR3, the DNA is TGTGCCAGCAGTTTCAGGGTAATCTATGGCTACACCTTC.

Note on this clone: This specimen includes other DNA sequences encoding the same CDR3. This rearrangement joins TRBV5-1 to TRBJ1-2, with 7 bases lining up with TRBD1. The V gene's germline CDR1 is SGHRS and CDR2 YFSETQ. This CDR3 has 13 amino acids. The V and J ends lost 4 bases and 2 bases, in that order; junction bases with no gene match: 2. The CDR3, as DNA: TGCGCCAGCAGCGGGGGACAGAACTATGGCTACACCTTC. Protein product: CASSGGQNYGYTF.

This clone was counted once. The gene calls are TRBV9 and TRBJ2-5; D is perhaps TRBD1 or TRBD2 (5 bases each). V lost 4 bases, J lost 3 bases, and 10 bases lay in between. Germline values: CDR1 SGDLS, CDR2 YYNGEE. The CDR3 length is 13 residues. The CDR3 loop is CASSSGPKETQYF. The CDR3 nucleotides are TGTGCCAGCAGCTCGGGACCCAAAGAGACCCAGTACTTC.

The J gene is TRBJ2-2, the V gene TRBV7-2; TRBD2 agrees at 10 bases. The CDR3 is 18 amino acids. The V segment lost 0 bases and the J segment 4 bases; nucleotides outside the gene matches: 8. Germline V gives CDR1 SGHTA, CDR2 FQGNSA. Written as DNA, the CDR3 is TGTGCCAGCAGCTTAGCTGGGTCGAGGACTAGCGGCACCGGGGAGCTGTTTTTT. Encoded protein: CASSLAGSRTSGTGELFF.

Concerning this clone itself: Mismatch with germline at one junction end may stem from a read error. V is TRBV7-7 and J is TRBJ1-5, with D possibly being TRBD1 (5 bases). CDR1 is SSHAT and CDR2 is FNYEAQ in the germline V gene (reference sequence). The CDR3 loop spans 13 amino acids. CDR3 amino acids: CASSLGRGQPQHF. CDR3 in DNA: TGTGCTAGCAGCTTAGGAAGGGGTCAGCCCCAGCATTTT.

The chain carries TRBV5-1 and TRBJ2-5; 8 bases are a match to TRBD1. CDR3 length: 14 residues. The ends lost 0 bases at V and 7 bases at J; junction bases unmatched: 5. Germline assignment: CDR1 SGHRS and CDR2 YFSETQ. This chain's CDR3 is CASSLESGGPTQYF. The CDR3, as DNA: TGCGCCAGCAGCTTGGAATCAGGGGGCCCGACCCAGTACTTC. The full variable domain, its missing parts supplied by reference TRBV5-1 and TRBJ2-5, is KAGVTQTPRYLIKTRGQQVTLSCSPISGHRSVSWYQQTPGQGLQFLFEYFSETQRNKGNFPGRFSGRQFSNSRSEMNVSTLELGDSALYLCASSLESGGPTQYFGPGTRLLVL.

The chain carries TRBV5-1 and TRBJ1-4; TRBD1 aligns across 9 bases. The junction had 5 bases not matched to a gene; V was cut back by 3 bases and J by 8 bases. The germline V gene has CDR1 SGHRS and CDR2 YFSETQ. This CDR3 contains 14 residues. This CDR3 reads CASSSTGGLEKLFF. CDR3 sequence (DNA): TGCGCCAGCAGCTCTACAGGGGGCCTAGAAAAACTGTTTTTT. Based on the CDR3 plus reference TRBV5-1 and TRBJ1-4, the full variable domain is KAGVTQTPRYLIKTRGQQVTLSCSPISGHRSVSWYQQTPGQGLQFLFEYFSETQRNKGNFPGRFSGRQFSNSRSEMNVSTLELGDSALYLCASSSTGGLEKLFFGSGTQLSVL.

V and J are TRBV5-1 and TRBJ2-1, with 8 bases identical to TRBD1. V gave up 4 bases and J gave up 4 bases; unmatched junction bases: 10. This CDR3 comprises 16 residues. From germline, CDR1 is SGHRS and CDR2 YFSETQ. The CDR3 coding sequence is TGCGCCAGCAGCGTACTCCCCGGACAGGGTTACAATGAGCAGTTCTTC. The encoded protein is CASSVLPGQGYNEQFF.

The chain employs TRBV6-5 and TRBJ2-5; the match to TRBD1 covers 8 bases. The CDR3 spans 14 residues. The J segment lost 7 bases and the V segment lost 2 bases, leaving 6 bases of the junction unmatched. Per the germline V gene, CDR1 is MNHEY and CDR2 is SVGAGI. The CDR3, as DNA: TGTGCCAGCAGTTACCCAGGGACAGGAGGGACCCAGTACTTC. As protein: CASSYPGTGGTQYF.

V is TRBV5-5 and J is TRBJ2-2; the D gene could be TRBD1 or TRBD2 (6 bases each). Trimming removed 1 base at V and 5 bases at J, with 15 bases between. CDR1 and CDR2 (germline): SGHKS, YYEKEE (reference sequence). The CDR3 covers 16 residues. CDR3 coding DNA: TGTGCCAGCAGCTTGCTGAGGGGGGCGGTTACCGGGGAGCTGTTTTTT. Amino acid sequence: CASSLLRGAVTGELFF. Full variable domain (remainder filled in from reference TRBV5-5 and TRBJ2-2): DAGVTQSPTHLIKTRGQQVTLRCSPISGHKSVSWYQQVLGQGPQFIFQYYEKEERGRGNFPDRFSARQFPNYSSELNVNALLLGDSALYLCASSLLRGAVTGELFFGEGSRLTVL.

The CDR3 loop reads CASSRRTSGLVTDTQYF. The CDR3 DNA reads as TGTGCCAGCAGCCGTCGGACTAGCGGGCTCGTCACAGATACGCAGTATTTT. This chain links TRBV2 with TRBJ2-3, with 11 bases fitting TRBD2. With V trimmed by 6 bases and J by 2 bases, 10 bases remained unmatched. CDR3 length equals 17 residues. CDR1 and CDR2 (germline): SNHLY, FYNNEI.

The table lists this clone with a count of one. This sequence joins TRBV7-9 and TRBJ2-6, with 8 positions matching TRBD2. J gave up 3 bases and V 6 bases, and 10 bases lay outside the gene matches. Per germline, CDR1 SEHNR and CDR2 FQNEAQ (reference sequence). CDR3 length: 17 residues. The CDR3 nucleotides read TGTGCCAGCAGGCGGACGAGCGGGAGTGGTGGGGCCAACGTCCTGACTTTC. The encoded protein is CASRRTSGSGGANVLTF.

The chain employs TRBV18 and TRBJ1-1; TRBD1 agrees at 9 bases. The germline V gene has CDR1 KGHSH and CDR2 LQKENI. The CDR3 has 15 amino acids. The junction had 8 bases not matched to a gene; V was cut back by 4 bases and J by 5 bases. CDR3 sequence reads: CASSLQGQGVTEAFF. DNA for the CDR3: TGTGCCAGCTCACTTCAGGGACAGGGAGTGACTGAAGCTTTCTTT.

The chain has TRBV18 and TRBJ2-2; D tentatively reads TRBD1 or TRBD2 (5 bases each). The CDR3 extends over 14 amino acids. The V gene's germline CDR1 is KGHSH and CDR2 LQKENI. With 3 bases removed from V and 4 bases from J, the gap between germline ends came to 9 bases. CDR3 nucleotide sequence: TGTGCCAGCTCACCCGGGACCCGCACCGGGGAGCTGTTTTTT. It specifies CASSPGTRTGELFF.

The V and J genes are TRBV27 and TRBJ2-3; 7 nucleotides agree with TRBD1. Per the germline V gene, CDR1 is MNHEY and CDR2 is SMNVEV (reference sequence). J was trimmed by 5 bases and V by 3 bases; bases with no gene match: 5. The CDR3 contains 14 residues. CDR3 region: CASSLRGRVDTQYF. The CDR3 DNA is TGTGCCAGCAGTTTGAGGGGGCGCGTAGATACGCAGTATTTT.

V usage is TRBV5-4 and J usage is TRBJ2-7, with TRBD1 matching 8 bases. V shed 0 bases, J shed 1 base, and the junction held 9 bases outside the gene matches. The CDR3 is 17 amino acids. Germline V lookup: CDR1 SGHNT, CDR2 YYREEE (reference sequence). Written as DNA, the CDR3 is TGTGCCAGCAGCTTGGGGGGGACAGGCGGTATATCCTACGAGCAGTACTTC. Translated, it gives CASSLGGTGGISYEQYF.

Note on this clone: The same CDR3 also results from other DNA sequences found in this sample. The chain couples TRBV19 to TRBJ2-3, with D possibly being TRBD1 (6 bases). Trimming took off 7 bases at V and 0 bases at J, with 11 bases between the two ends. The CDR3 extends over 14 amino acids. Looked up from germline, CDR1 is LNHDA and CDR2 is SQIVND (reference sequence). The CDR3 DNA sequence: TGTGCCAGTACCCGGACAGTGAGCACAGATACGCAGTATTTT. Its protein product is CASTRTVSTDTQYF.

With respect to this clone: Other DNA sequences in this specimen translate into the identical CDR3. J is TRBJ1-5 and V is TRBV5-1; D is unresolved. Germline CDR1 reads SGHRS; CDR2 reads YFSETQ. This CDR3 spans 14 amino acids. V was shortened by 0 bases and J by 7 bases, with 11 bases between the two germline ends. Here the CDR3 DNA reads TGCGCCAGCAGCTTGGGGCAGGAGGGCCAGCCCCAGCATTTT. Translating it yields CASSLGQEGQPQHF.

CDR3 DNA: TGTGCCAGCCGGGAGGGGAATGGCTACACCTTC. Amino acids: CASREGNGYTF. The V and J genes are TRBV2 and TRBJ1-2; a weak D match, TRBD1 (5 bases). V lost 8 bases and J 6 bases, leaving 10 bases between the germline ends. The CDR3 has 11 amino acids. The V gene's germline CDR1 is SNHLY and CDR2 FYNNEI.

V gene TRBV5-6 combines with J gene TRBJ2-7; perhaps TRBD2 as D (6 bases). Germline loops: CDR1 SGHDT, CDR2 YYEEEE. The V gene lost 4 bases and the J gene lost 0 bases, with 11 bases spanning the gap. The CDR3 extends over 14 amino acids. CDR3 bases: TGTGCCAGCAGCGAGGGACTGATCTCCTACGAGCAGTACTTC. Protein: CASSEGLISYEQYF.

The CDR3 loop reads CASSSLDRVPYRNQPQHF. In nucleotides, the CDR3 is TGTGCCAGTAGCTCCCTGGACAGGGTTCCATATCGCAATCAGCCCCAGCATTTT. This chain joins TRBV19 and TRBJ1-5; 8 positions agree with TRBD1. This CDR3 comprises 18 residues. CDR1 and CDR2 from the germline V gene are LNHDA and SQIVND (reference sequence). The V and J ends lost 6 bases and 2 bases, in that order; junction bases with no gene match: 15.